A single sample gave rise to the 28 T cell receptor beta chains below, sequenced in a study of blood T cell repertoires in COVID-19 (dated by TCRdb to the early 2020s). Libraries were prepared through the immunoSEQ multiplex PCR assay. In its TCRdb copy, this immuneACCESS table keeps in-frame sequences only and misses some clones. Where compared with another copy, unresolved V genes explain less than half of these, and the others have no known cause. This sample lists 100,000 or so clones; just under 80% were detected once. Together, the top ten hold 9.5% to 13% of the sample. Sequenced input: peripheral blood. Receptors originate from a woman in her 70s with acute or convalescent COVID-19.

DNA of the CDR3: TGTGCCAGCAGCTTGGAGGGGACTAGTAGAGGGTTAGGGGAGACCCAGTACTTC. This codes for CASSLEGTSRGLGETQYF. The chain couples TRBV5-6 to TRBJ2-5; 8 bases line up with TRBD2. Germline CDR1 is SGHDT and CDR2 is YYEEEE. The CDR3 extends over 18 amino acids. Trimming removed 0 bases from V and 5 bases from J; junction bases left unmatched: 15. Based on the CDR3 plus reference TRBV5-6 and TRBJ2-5, the full variable domain is DAGVTQSPTHLIKTRGQQVTLRCSPKSGHDTVSWYQQALGQGPQFIFQYYEEEERQRGNFPDRFSGHQFPNYSSELNVNALLLGDSALYLCASSLEGTSRGLGETQYFGPGTRLLVL.

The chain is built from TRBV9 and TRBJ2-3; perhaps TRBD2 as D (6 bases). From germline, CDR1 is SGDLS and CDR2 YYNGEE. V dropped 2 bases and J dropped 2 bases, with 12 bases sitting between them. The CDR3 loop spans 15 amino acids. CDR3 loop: CASSVLTGVTDTQYF. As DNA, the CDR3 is TGTGCCAGCAGCGTTCTAACGGGGGTCACAGATACGCAGTATTTT.

The CDR3 loop is CASSFRFAEQYV. As DNA, the CDR3 is TGTGCCAGCAGCTTTCGGTTCGCCGAGCAGTACGTC. V and J are TRBV5-8 and TRBJ2-7; no firm D call. Trimming shortened V by 2 bases and J by 6 bases, and 9 bases separated the two germline ends. The germline gives CDR1 SGHTS, CDR2 YDEGEE. The CDR3 contains 12 residues.

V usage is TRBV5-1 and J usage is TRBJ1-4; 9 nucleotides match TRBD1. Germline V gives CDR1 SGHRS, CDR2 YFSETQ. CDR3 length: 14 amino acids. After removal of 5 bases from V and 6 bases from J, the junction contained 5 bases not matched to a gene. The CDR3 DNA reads TGCGCCAGCAGTTGGACAGGGGTTGATGAAAAACTGTTTTTT. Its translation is CASSWTGVDEKLFF.

CDR3: CASGTKWHF. CDR3 sequence (DNA): TGTGCCAGCGGGACAAAATGGCATTTT. This chain links TRBV21-1 with TRBJ1-5; no check of the table's D call, TRBD1, against the DNA was made. TRBV21-1 is annotated as a pseudogene. CDR3 length: 9 residues.

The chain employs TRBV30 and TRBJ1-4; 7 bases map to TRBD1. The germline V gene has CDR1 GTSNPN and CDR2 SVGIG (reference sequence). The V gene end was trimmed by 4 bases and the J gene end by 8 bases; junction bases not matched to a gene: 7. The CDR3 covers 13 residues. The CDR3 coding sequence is TGTGCCTGGAAAACAGGGGCCGGCGAAAAACTGTTTTTT. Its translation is CAWKTGAGEKLFF.

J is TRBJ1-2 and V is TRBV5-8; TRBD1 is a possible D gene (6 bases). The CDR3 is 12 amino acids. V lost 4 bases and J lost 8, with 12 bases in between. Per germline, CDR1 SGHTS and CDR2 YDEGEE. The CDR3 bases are TGTGCCAGCAGCCTGCAGGGGTACGGCTACACCTTC. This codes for CASSLQGYGYTF.

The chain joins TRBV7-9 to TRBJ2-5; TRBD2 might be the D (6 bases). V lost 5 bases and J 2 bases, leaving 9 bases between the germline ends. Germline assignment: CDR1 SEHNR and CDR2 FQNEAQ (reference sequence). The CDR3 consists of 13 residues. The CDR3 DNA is TGTGCCAGCAGCCCACGGGGGCAAGAGACCCAGTACTTC. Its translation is CASSPRGQETQYF.

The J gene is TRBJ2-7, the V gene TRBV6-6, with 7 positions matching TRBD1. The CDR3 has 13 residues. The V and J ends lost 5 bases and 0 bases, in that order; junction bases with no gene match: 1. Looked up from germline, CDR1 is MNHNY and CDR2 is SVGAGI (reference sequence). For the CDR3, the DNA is TGTGCCAGCAGTCGACAGGGCTCCTACGAGCAGTACTTC. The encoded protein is CASSRQGSYEQYF.

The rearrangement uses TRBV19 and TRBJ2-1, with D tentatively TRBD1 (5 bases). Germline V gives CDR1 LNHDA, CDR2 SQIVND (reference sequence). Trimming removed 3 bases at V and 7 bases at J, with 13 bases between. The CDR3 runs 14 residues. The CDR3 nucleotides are TGTGCCAGTAGTATGAGAGGTGGGGCTAATGAGCAGTTCTTC. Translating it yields CASSMRGGANEQFF.

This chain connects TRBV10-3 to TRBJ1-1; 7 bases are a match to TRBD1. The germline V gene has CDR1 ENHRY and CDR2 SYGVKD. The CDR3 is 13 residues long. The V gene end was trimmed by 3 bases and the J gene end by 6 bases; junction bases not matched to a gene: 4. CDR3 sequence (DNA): TGTGCCATCAGTGAAGGGGGCGTCGCTGAAGCTTTCTTT. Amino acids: CAISEGGVAEAFF.

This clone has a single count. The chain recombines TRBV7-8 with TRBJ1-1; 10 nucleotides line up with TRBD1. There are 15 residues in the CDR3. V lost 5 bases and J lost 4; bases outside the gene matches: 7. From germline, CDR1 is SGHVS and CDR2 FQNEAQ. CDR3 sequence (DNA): TGTGCCAGCAGCCCTCGGGACAGGGGAACCACTGAAGCTTTCTTT. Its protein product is CASSPRDRGTTEAFF.

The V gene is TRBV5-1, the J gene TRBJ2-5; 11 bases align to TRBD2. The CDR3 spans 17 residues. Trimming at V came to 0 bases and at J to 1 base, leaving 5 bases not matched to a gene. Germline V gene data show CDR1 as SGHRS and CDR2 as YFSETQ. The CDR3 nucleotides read TGCGCCAGCAGCTTGGAGGTTCTAGCGGGGGGCCAAGAGACCCAGTACTTC. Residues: CASSLEVLAGGQETQYF. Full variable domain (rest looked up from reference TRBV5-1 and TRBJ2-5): KAGVTQTPRYLIKTRGQQVTLSCSPISGHRSVSWYQQTPGQGLQFLFEYFSETQRNKGNFPGRFSGRQFSNSRSEMNVSTLELGDSALYLCASSLEVLAGGQETQYFGPGTRLLVL.

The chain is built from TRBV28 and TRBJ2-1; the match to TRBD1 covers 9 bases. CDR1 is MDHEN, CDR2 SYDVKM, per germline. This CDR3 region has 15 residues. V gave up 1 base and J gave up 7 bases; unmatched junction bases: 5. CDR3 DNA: TGTGCCAGCAGTTTATCGAGACAGGGGGGGAATGAGCAGTTCTTC. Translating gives CASSLSRQGGNEQFF.

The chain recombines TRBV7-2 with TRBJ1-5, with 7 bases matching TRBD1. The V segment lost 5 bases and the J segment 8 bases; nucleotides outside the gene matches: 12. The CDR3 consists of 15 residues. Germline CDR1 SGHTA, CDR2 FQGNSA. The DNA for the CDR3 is TGTGCCAGCAGCCCTAACTTACAGGGGCCAGAGCCCCAGCATTTT. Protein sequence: CASSPNLQGPEPQHF.

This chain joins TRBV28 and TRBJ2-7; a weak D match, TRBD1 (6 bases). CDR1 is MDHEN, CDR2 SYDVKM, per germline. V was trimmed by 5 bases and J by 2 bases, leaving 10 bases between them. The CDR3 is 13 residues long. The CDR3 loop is CASSPGTPYEQYV. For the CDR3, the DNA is TGTGCCAGCAGTCCCGGGACACCCTACGAGCAGTACGTC.

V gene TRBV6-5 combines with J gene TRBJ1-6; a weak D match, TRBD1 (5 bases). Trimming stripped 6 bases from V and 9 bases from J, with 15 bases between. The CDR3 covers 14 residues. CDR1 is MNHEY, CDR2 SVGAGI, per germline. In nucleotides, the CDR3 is TGTGCCAGCAGCACTCGGCAGGGAAGTTCACCCCTCCACTTT. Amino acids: CASSTRQGSSPLHF.

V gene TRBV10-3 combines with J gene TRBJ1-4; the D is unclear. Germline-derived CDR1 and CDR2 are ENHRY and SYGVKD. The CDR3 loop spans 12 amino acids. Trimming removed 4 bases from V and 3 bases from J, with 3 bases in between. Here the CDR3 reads CAISAANEKLFF. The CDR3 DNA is TGTGCCATCAGTGCAGCTAATGAAAAACTGTTTTTT.

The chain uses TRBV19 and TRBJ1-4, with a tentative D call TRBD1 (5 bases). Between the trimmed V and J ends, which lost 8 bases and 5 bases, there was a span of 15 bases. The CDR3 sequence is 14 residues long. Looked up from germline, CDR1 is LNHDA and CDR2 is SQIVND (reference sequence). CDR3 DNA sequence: TGTGCCAGTTGTGCCCAGGGATTAAATGAAAAACTGTTTTTT. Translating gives CASCAQGLNEKLFF.

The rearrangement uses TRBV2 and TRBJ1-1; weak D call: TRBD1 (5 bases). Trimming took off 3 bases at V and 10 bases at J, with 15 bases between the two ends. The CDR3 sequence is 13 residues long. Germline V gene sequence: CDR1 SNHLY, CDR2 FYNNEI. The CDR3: CASSDGGSGGAFF. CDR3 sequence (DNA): TGTGCCAGCAGTGACGGGGGGAGCGGTGGAGCTTTCTTT.

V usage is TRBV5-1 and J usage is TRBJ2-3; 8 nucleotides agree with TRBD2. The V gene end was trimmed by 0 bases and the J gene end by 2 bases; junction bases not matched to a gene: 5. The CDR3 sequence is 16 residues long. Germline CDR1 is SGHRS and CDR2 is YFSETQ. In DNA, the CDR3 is TGCGCCAGCAGCTTGGAGGGTAGCGGGGTCACAGATACGCAGTATTTT. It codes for CASSLEGSGVTDTQYF.

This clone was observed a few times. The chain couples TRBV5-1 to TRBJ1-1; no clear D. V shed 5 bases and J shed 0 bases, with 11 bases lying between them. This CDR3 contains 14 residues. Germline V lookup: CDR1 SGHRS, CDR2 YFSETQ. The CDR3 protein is CASREFPMNTEAFF. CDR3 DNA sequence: TGCGCCAGCAGGGAGTTCCCGATGAACACTGAAGCTTTCTTT.

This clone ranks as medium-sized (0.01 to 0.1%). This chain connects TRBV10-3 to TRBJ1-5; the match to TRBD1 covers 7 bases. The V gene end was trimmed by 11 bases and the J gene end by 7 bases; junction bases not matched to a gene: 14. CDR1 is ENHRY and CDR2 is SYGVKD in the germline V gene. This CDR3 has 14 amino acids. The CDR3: CAANRDSRGQPQHF. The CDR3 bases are TGTGCCGCTAACCGGGACAGCCGAGGGCAGCCCCAGCATTTT.

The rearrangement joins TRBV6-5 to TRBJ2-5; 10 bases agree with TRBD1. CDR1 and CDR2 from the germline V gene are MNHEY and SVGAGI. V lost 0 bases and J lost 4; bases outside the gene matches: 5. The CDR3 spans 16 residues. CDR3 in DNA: TGTGCCAGCAGTTACTCGACGACAGGGGGCCCAGAGACCCAGTACTTC. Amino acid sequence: CASSYSTTGGPETQYF.

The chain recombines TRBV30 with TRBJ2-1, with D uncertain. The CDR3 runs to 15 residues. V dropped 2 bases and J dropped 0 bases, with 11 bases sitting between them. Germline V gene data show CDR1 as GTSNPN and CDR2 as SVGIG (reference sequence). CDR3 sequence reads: CAWSRSPSSYNEQFF. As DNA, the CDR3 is TGTGCCTGGAGTCGGAGCCCGAGCTCCTACAATGAGCAGTTCTTC.

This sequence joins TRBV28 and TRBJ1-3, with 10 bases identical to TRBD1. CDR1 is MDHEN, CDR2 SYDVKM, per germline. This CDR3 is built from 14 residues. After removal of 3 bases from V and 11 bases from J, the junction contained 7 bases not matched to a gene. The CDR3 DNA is TGTGCCAGCAGTTTTTCGGGACAGGGGCTCGCCATATATTTT. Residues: CASSFSGQGLAIYF.

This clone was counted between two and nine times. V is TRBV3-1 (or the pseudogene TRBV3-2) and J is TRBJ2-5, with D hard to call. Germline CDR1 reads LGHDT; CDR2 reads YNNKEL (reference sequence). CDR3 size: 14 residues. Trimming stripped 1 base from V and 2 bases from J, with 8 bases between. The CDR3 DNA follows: TGTGCCAGCAGCCAAGGGGCCGTACAAGAGACCCAGTACTTC. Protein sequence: CASSQGAVQETQYF.

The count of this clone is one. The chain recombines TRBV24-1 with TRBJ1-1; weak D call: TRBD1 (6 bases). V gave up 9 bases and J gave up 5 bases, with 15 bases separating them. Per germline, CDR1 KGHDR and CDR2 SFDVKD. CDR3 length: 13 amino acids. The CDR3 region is CATSNPQGTEAFF. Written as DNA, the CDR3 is TGTGCCACCTCCAACCCCCAGGGGACTGAAGCTTTCTTT.